One and the same sample provided the 29 T cell receptor beta chains below, sequenced in a study of cytomegalovirus exposure and HLA in healthy donors (TCRdb year 2017). Receptor libraries were prepared by the immunoSEQ multiplex PCR assay. The multiplex PCR relied on a mix of 60 forward primers for TCR Vbeta segments and 13 reverse primers for TCR Jbeta segments. Imported from immuneACCESS, the table was reduced by TCRdb to in-frame sequences with V and J called. These copies leave out some clones; in studies compared against another copy, an unresolved V gene accounts for under half, and the cause of the remainder is not known. The sample records 85,000 to 110,000 clones, under 85% of which are singletons. The ten largest clones capture 4% of the sample. The source material was PBMCs. The receptor source for this set is a man aged 50 or older in good health and CMV-seropositive.

V gene TRBV2 combines with J gene TRBJ1-1; no reliable D call. Trimming shortened V by 5 bases and J by 3 bases, and 13 bases separated the two germline ends. Per the germline V gene, CDR1 is SNHLY and CDR2 is FYNNEI. The CDR3 totals 14 residues. This CDR3 is CASSWTGGDTEAFF. The CDR3 DNA reads as TGTGCCAGCAGTTGGACCGGAGGAGACACTGAAGCTTTCTTT.

This chain connects TRBV28 to TRBJ2-3, with TRBD1 matching over 7 bases. This CDR3 region has 14 residues. After removal of 6 bases from V and 0 bases from J, the junction contained 3 bases not matched to a gene. Germline V gives CDR1 MDHEN, CDR2 SYDVKM. The CDR3 DNA reads TGTGCCAGCAGCGGACAGGAGAGCACAGATACGCAGTATTTT. Translating gives CASSGQESTDTQYF.

The chain links TRBV30 to TRBJ1-5; D uncertain. Germline V lookup: CDR1 GTSNPN, CDR2 SVGIG (reference sequence). The CDR3 length is 13 residues. V lost 2 bases and J 5 bases, leaving 10 bases between the germline ends. This CDR3 is CAWSIGVDQPQHF. DNA for the CDR3: TGTGCCTGGAGTATTGGAGTAGATCAGCCCCAGCATTTT.

This clone was seen a single time. The chain employs TRBV25-1 and TRBJ2-5; possibly TRBD1 for D (5 bases). The germline V and J ends were trimmed by 2 bases and 5 bases, with 9 bases remaining between them. CDR3 length equals 13 residues. Germline CDR1 MGHDK, CDR2 SYGVNS. Written as DNA, the CDR3 is TGTGCCAGCAGTGAAGACAGCCCGGAGACCCAGTACTTC. It specifies CASSEDSPETQYF.

The gene calls are TRBV18 and TRBJ1-5; 7 nucleotides match TRBD1. The germline V gene has CDR1 KGHSH and CDR2 LQKENI. The junction had 3 bases not matched to a gene; V was cut back by 3 bases and J by 4 bases. The CDR3 runs 14 residues. In DNA, the CDR3 is TGTGCCAGCTCACCGGGACAGACAAATCAGCCCCAGCATTTT. As protein: CASSPGQTNQPQHF.

The chain uses TRBV11-2 and TRBJ1-2, with no clear D. V gave up 5 bases and J gave up 8 bases, with 12 bases separating them. The CDR3 extends over 12 amino acids. The germline V gene encodes CDR1 SGHAT and CDR2 FQNNGV. CDR3 loop: CASSPRAGGYTF. The CDR3 region has the DNA TGTGCCAGCAGCCCGAGGGCGGGAGGCTACACCTTC.

The chain has TRBV18 and TRBJ2-7, with 9 positions matching TRBD2. The CDR3 sequence is 15 residues long. J gave up 5 bases and V 6 bases, and 11 bases lay outside the gene matches. Germline CDR1 and CDR2: KGHSH and LQKENI. The CDR3, as DNA: TGTGCCAGCTCTACCGGGGCTAGCGGGGTCAACGAGCAGTACTTC. As protein: CASSTGASGVNEQYF.

The chain has TRBV6-6 and TRBJ2-7; D is uncertain. Deletions cut 6 bases from V and 1 base from J, with 7 bases between. CDR1 is MNHNY, CDR2 SVGAGI, per germline (reference sequence). The CDR3 totals 12 residues. CDR3 sequence reads: CASSRESYEQYF. In DNA, the CDR3 is TGTGCCAGCAGCCGAGAGTCCTACGAGCAGTACTTC.

V gene TRBV7-3 combines with J gene TRBJ2-5; maybe TRBD2 (6 bases). The CDR3 is 15 residues long. V was cut by 5 bases and J by 2 bases, with 15 bases left in between. From germline, CDR1 is SGHTA and CDR2 FQGTGA. CDR3 sequence reads: CASSLGASEQETQYF. The CDR3 bases are TGTGCCAGCAGCCTAGGAGCTAGCGAGCAAGAGACCCAGTACTTC.

This clone appeared a few times. The V call is TRBV27, the J call TRBJ2-3; TRBD1 matches 7 bases. CDR1 and CDR2 from the germline V gene are MNHEY and SMNVEV (reference sequence). The CDR3 runs 16 residues. Trimming removed 0 bases from V and 0 bases from J; junction bases left unmatched: 3. Here the CDR3 reads CASSLSGGASTDTQYF. The DNA of the CDR3 is TGTGCCAGCAGTTTATCAGGGGGCGCCAGCACAGATACGCAGTATTTT.

V usage is TRBV7-9 and J usage is TRBJ2-7, with 10 nucleotides matching TRBD1. CDR1 SEHNR and CDR2 FQNEAQ come from the germline V gene (reference sequence). The CDR3 is made up of 14 amino acids. Losses at the gene ends were 5 bases for V and 2 bases for J; bases not matched to a gene: 3. CDR3 protein: CASSRGQGTYEQYF. The CDR3 DNA reads TGTGCCAGCAGCCGGGGACAGGGGACCTACGAGCAGTACTTC.

V and J are TRBV27 and TRBJ2-2; the D is unclear. The germline V gene has CDR1 MNHEY and CDR2 SMNVEV (reference sequence). CDR3 size: 14 residues. V lost 2 bases to trimming and J lost 0 bases, with 4 bases between them. The CDR3: CASSLIANTGELFF. CDR3 DNA sequence: TGTGCCAGCAGTTTAATCGCGAACACCGGGGAGCTGTTTTTT.

The chain couples TRBV21-1 to TRBJ1-3; the table's D call of TRBD1 was not tested on the DNA. TRBV21-1 is a listed pseudogene. The CDR3 is 14 residues long. In DNA form, the CDR3 reads TGTGCCAGCAACCGGGACAGCTCTGGAAACACCATATATTTT. Amino acid sequence: CASNRDSSGNTIYF.

This chain links TRBV7-2 with TRBJ2-5; the D gene is possibly TRBD1 (6 bases). V lost 5 bases, J lost 3 bases, and 13 bases lay in between. Germline assignment: CDR1 SGHTA and CDR2 FQGNSA. The CDR3 totals 14 residues. CDR3 DNA: TGTGCCAGCAGCCCGCGACAGGCAAAAGAGACCCAGTACTTC. This encodes CASSPRQAKETQYF.

The gene calls are TRBV6-1 and TRBJ1-2; no clear D. Germline V CDR1 and CDR2: MNHNS, SASEGT. The CDR3 totals 13 residues. V was cut by 4 bases and J by 0 bases, with 6 bases left in between. The CDR3, as DNA: TGTGCCAGCAGTGTAACAGCTAACTATGGCTACACCTTC. The encoded protein is CASSVTANYGYTF.

This chain joins TRBV28 and TRBJ2-7, with a weak D call TRBD1 (6 bases). Germline CDR1 MDHEN, CDR2 SYDVKM. V gave up 5 bases and J gave up 6 bases, with 14 bases separating them. The CDR3 is 13 residues long. The CDR3 loop reads CASSPTGYREQYF. CDR3 nucleotides: TGTGCCAGCAGTCCTACAGGGTACCGCGAGCAGTACTTC. Filled out from reference TRBV28 and TRBJ2-7, the complete variable domain reads DVKVTQSSRYLVKRTGEKVFLECVQDMDHENMFWYRQDPGLGLRLIYFSYDVKMKEKGDIPEGYSVSREKKERFSLILESASTNQTSMYLCASSPTGYREQYFGPGTRLTVT.

The gene calls are TRBV6-1 and TRBJ2-7; maybe TRBD1 (5 bases). V shed 5 bases and J shed 6 bases, with 17 bases lying between them. The CDR3 runs to 14 residues. The germline gives CDR1 MNHNS, CDR2 SASEGT. The CDR3, as DNA: TGTGCCAGCAGTATAAATACAGGTCTGTTCGAGCAGTACTTC. Translated, it gives CASSINTGLFEQYF.

The rearrangement links TRBV10-3 to TRBJ1-1; the match to TRBD1 covers 9 bases. The V and J ends lost 6 bases and 7 bases, in that order; junction bases with no gene match: 9. This CDR3 comprises 14 residues. CDR1 and CDR2 from the germline V gene are ENHRY and SYGVKD. The CDR3 is CAISRTGVSGEAFF. The CDR3 DNA reads as TGTGCCATCAGCCGGACAGGGGTAAGTGGTGAAGCTTTCTTT.

The chain recombines TRBV7-3 with TRBJ2-1; TRBD2 aligns across 12 bases. Trimming removed 5 bases from V and 8 bases from J; junction bases left unmatched: 7. CDR1 and CDR2 from the germline V gene are SGHTA and FQGTGA. The CDR3 runs to 15 residues. The CDR3 DNA reads TGTGCCAGCAGCGTGGGACTAGCGGGCATCTATGAGCAGTTCTTC. This encodes CASSVGLAGIYEQFF.

In its sample, this clone was seen a few times. A junction boundary mismatches the germline segment, possibly from a read error. The chain links TRBV7-9 to TRBJ2-3, with 8 bases matching TRBD2. The CDR3 loop spans 13 amino acids. From germline, CDR1 is SEHNR and CDR2 FQNEAQ (reference sequence). CDR3 coding DNA: TGTTCCAGCACCTTACTAGCGGCAGATACGCAGTATTTT. Translation gives CSSTLLAADTQYF. Looking up the rest from reference TRBV7-9 and TRBJ2-3 gives the full variable domain: DTGVSQNPRHKITKRGQNVTFRCDPISEHNRLYWYRQTLGQGPEFLTYFQNEAQLEKSRLLSDRFSAERPKGSFSTLEIQRTEQGDSAMYLCSSTLLAADTQYFGPGTRLTVL.

This clone was seen only a few times. The identical CDR3 is also encoded by other nucleotide sequences in the sample. The chain employs TRBV5-1 and TRBJ2-7; the match to TRBD1 covers 10 bases. The CDR3 is 14 amino acids. CDR1 is SGHRS and CDR2 is YFSETQ in the germline V gene. V shed 4 bases, J shed 4 bases, and the junction held 5 bases outside the gene matches. Written as DNA, the CDR3 is TGCGCCAGCAGCACCGGGACAGGGGCTTACGAGCAGTACTTC. As protein: CASSTGTGAYEQYF.

The J gene is TRBJ1-6, the V gene TRBV6-1, with 8 bases fitting TRBD1. This CDR3 region has 15 residues. Germline V gives CDR1 MNHNS, CDR2 SASEGT. J gave up 10 bases and V 0 bases, and 5 bases lay outside the gene matches. CDR3: CASSEAPGGVSPLHF. CDR3 DNA sequence: TGTGCCAGCAGTGAAGCCCCAGGGGGCGTATCACCCCTCCACTTT.

The V and J genes are TRBV7-3 and TRBJ2-3, with TRBD2 matching 9 bases. Trimming at V came to 5 bases and at J to 4 bases, leaving 10 bases not matched to a gene. The germline V gene has CDR1 SGHTA and CDR2 FQGTGA. The CDR3 loop spans 16 amino acids. The CDR3 is CASSRDSGRSADTQYF. CDR3 nucleotides: TGTGCCAGCAGCCGGGATAGCGGGAGAAGTGCAGATACGCAGTATTTT. The entire variable domain, with the rest obtained from reference TRBV7-3 and TRBJ2-3, is as follows: GAGVSQTPSNKVTEKGKYVELRCDPISGHTALYWYRQSLGQGPEFLIYFQGTGAADDSGLPNDRFFAVRPEGSVSTLKIQRTERGDSAVYLCASSRDSGRSADTQYFGPGTRLTVL.

As for this clone: At one end the junction does not follow the germline gene, possibly because of a read error. V usage is TRBV5-6 and J usage is TRBJ2-3; 10 nucleotides agree with TRBD1. Germline V gene lookup returns CDR1 SGHDT and CDR2 YYEEEE. The CDR3 is 12 amino acids. The CDR3 sequence: CASSLGGQGSLF. In DNA form, the CDR3 reads TGTGCCAGCAGCTTGGGGGGACAGGGGTCCCTTTTT.

The chain links TRBV28 to TRBJ2-3; TRBD1 agrees at 7 bases. This CDR3 comprises 16 residues. Germline V gene data show CDR1 as MDHEN and CDR2 as SYDVKM. Germline trimming cut 2 bases from V and 0 bases from J; bases unmatched to any gene: 5. CDR3 amino acids: CASSLTGVQSTDTQYF. CDR3 DNA sequence: TGTGCCAGCAGTTTAACAGGGGTCCAAAGCACAGATACGCAGTATTTT. The entire variable domain, with the rest obtained from reference TRBV28 and TRBJ2-3, is as follows: DVKVTQSSRYLVKRTGEKVFLECVQDMDHENMFWYRQDPGLGLRLIYFSYDVKMKEKGDIPEGYSVSREKKERFSLILESASTNQTSMYLCASSLTGVQSTDTQYFGPGTRLTVL.

This clone was seen more than once but under ten times. V is TRBV4-1 and J is TRBJ2-6; the match to TRBD1 covers 8 bases. With V trimmed by 3 bases and J by 3 bases, 7 bases remained unmatched. Germline CDR1 and CDR2: MGHRA and YSYEKL. There are 17 residues in the CDR3. The CDR3 protein is CASSHTSRGRGANVLTF. The CDR3 DNA sequence: TGCGCCAGCAGCCATACTTCCAGGGGGCGTGGGGCCAACGTCCTGACTTTC.

This chain uses TRBV27 with TRBJ2-7; D not resolved. CDR1 MNHEY and CDR2 SMNVEV come from the germline V gene (reference sequence). The CDR3 consists of 13 residues. Trimming pared 3 bases from V and 3 bases from J, leaving 9 bases between. The CDR3 nucleotides read TGTGCCAGCAGTTTTAGTATCGGCTACGAGCAGTACTTC. As protein: CASSFSIGYEQYF.

The chain uses TRBV27 and TRBJ2-3; 7 bases are shared with TRBD1. V lost 6 bases to trimming and J lost 0 bases; unmatched junction nucleotides: 12. This CDR3 comprises 17 residues. The germline gives CDR1 MNHEY, CDR2 SMNVEV (reference sequence). The CDR3 DNA follows: TGTGCCAGCAGGACCGGGACAGTCCAACTCAGCACAGATACGCAGTATTTT. Encoded protein: CASRTGTVQLSTDTQYF.

The V call is TRBV9, the J call TRBJ2-1; 13 bases align to TRBD2. The V gene end was trimmed by 4 bases and the J gene end by 4 bases; junction bases not matched to a gene: 8. Per germline, CDR1 SGDLS and CDR2 YYNGEE. The CDR3 is 17 amino acids. The CDR3 nucleotides are TGTGCCAGCAGCCCTCGGACTAGCGGGAGAGATTACAATGAGCAGTTCTTC. This gives the protein CASSPRTSGRDYNEQFF.